The T cell receptor (beta chain) described here comes from a study of T cell responses to AZD1222 COVID-19 vaccine. As to this clone: The antigen remains unidentified.

Sequencing used immunoSEQ multiplex PCR; TCRdb keeps in-frame clones, though not all of them. The data contain 150,000 to 200,000 clones, 85% to 95% of them singletons. General study results and limits: Mostly white British, mostly female donors; authors suggested clonal diversity may be underestimated. Targeting of unmutated variant regions was reportedly seen in nearly half of spike-specific TCRs.

This CDR3 contains 17 residues. The ends lost 3 bases at V and 4 bases at J; junction bases unmatched: 11. Germline assignment: CDR1 MNHEY and CDR2 SMNVEV (reference sequence). The chain is built from TRBV27 and TRBJ2-2; 7 nucleotides match TRBD2. The sample in question was peripheral blood, obtained on day 0 of AZD1222 vaccination. The clonotype comes from an adult in good health. In DNA, the CDR3 is TGTGCCAGCAGTTTCTATGGGGCTAGCGGCCTCACCGGGGAGCTGTTTTTT. As protein: CASSFYGASGLTGELFF.